Sequencing of this T cell receptor beta chain was carried out in a study of blood T cell repertoires in COVID-19. Study overall: There were acute and convalescent COVID-19 samples, and they came from the United States, Italy and Spain.

This table comes from immunoSEQ multiplex PCR, and its TCRdb copy is limited to in-frame clones, with some not included. The repertoire holds about 150,000 clones, over 80% seen once, with approximately 2.7% in the top ten. There are 17 residues in the CDR3. CDR1 MDHEN and CDR2 SYDVKM come from the germline V gene. V was pared by 7 bases and J by 0 bases, with 20 bases between. Specimen: peripheral blood. The sequence was collected from a woman aged 40 to 49 with active or convalescent COVID-19. The rearrangement joins TRBV28 to TRBJ2-3, with TRBD1 as a possible D gene (7 bases). CDR3 protein: CASNGGGPPTSTDTQYF. In DNA, the CDR3 is TGTGCCAGCAATGGAGGGGGCCCTCCTACTAGCACAGATACGCAGTATTTT.